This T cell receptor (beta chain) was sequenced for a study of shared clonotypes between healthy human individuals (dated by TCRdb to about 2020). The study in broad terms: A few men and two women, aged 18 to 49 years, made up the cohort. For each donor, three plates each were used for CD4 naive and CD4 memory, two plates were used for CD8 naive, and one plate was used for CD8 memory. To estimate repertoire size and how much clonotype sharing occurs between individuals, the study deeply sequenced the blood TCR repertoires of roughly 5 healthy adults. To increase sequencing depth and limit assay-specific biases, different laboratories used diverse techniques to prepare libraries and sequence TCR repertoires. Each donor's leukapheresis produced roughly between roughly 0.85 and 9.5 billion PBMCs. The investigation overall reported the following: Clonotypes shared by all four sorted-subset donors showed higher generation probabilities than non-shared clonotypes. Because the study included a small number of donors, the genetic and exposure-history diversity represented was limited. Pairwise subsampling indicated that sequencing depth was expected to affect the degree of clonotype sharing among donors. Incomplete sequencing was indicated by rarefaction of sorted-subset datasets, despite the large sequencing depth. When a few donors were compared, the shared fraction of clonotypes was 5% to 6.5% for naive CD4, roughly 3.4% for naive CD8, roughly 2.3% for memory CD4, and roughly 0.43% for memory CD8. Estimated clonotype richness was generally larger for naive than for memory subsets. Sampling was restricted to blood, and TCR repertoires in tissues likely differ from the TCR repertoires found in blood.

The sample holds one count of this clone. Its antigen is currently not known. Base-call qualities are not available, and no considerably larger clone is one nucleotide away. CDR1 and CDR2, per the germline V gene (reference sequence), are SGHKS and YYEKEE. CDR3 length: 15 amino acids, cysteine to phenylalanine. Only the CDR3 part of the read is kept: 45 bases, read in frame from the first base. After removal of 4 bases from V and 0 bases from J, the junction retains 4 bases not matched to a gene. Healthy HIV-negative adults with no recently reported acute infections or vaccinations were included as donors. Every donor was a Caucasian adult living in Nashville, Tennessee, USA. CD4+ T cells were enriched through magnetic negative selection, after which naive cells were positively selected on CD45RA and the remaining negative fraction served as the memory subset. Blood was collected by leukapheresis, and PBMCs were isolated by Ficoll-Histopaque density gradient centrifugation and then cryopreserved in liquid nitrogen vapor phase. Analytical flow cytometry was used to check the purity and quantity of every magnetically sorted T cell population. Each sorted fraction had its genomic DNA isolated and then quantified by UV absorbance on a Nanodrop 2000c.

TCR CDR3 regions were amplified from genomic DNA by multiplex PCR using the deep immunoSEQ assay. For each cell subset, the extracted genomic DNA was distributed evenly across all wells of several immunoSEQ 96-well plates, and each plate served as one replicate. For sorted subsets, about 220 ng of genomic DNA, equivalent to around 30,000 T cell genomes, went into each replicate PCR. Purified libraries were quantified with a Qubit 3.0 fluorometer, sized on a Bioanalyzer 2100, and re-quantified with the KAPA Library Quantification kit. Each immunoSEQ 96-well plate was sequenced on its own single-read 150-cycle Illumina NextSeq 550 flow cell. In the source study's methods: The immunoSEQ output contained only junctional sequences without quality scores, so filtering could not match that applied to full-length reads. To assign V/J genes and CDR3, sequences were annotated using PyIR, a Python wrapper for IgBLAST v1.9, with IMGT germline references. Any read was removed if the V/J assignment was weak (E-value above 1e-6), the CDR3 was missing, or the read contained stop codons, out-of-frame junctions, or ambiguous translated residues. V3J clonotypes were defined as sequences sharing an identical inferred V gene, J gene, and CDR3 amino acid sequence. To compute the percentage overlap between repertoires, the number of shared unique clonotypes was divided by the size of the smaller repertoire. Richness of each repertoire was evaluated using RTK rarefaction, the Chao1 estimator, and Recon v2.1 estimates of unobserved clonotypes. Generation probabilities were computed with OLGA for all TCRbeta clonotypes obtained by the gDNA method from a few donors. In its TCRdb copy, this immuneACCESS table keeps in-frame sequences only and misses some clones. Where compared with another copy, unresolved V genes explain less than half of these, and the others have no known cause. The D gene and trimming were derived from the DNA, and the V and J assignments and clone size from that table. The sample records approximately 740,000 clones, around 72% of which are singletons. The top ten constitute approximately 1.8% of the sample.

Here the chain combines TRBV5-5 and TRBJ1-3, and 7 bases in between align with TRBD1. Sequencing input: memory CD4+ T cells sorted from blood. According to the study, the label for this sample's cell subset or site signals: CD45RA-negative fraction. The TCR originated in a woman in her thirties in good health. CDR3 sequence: CASSGGQNSGNTIYF. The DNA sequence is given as TGTGCCAGCAGCGGGGGACAGAACTCTGGAAACACCATATATTTT. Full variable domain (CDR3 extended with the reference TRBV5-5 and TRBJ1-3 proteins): DAGVTQSPTHLIKTRGQQVTLRCSPISGHKSVSWYQQVLGQGPQFIFQYYEKEERGRGNFPDRFSARQFPNYSSELNVNALLLGDSALYLCASSGGQNSGNTIYFGEGSWLTVV.